This TCR beta chain was sequenced during a study of blood T cell repertoires in COVID-19. Across the study: Nucleic acid was either cDNA or gDNA, and it came from T cells, B-cell-depleted T cells, or PBMCs.

Germline V gene sequence: CDR1 MDHEN, CDR2 SYDVKM. J was trimmed by 4 bases and V by 8 bases; bases with no gene match: 13. The CDR3 runs to 16 residues. Clones were read by immunoSEQ multiplex PCR, and TCRdb kept only the in-frame ones, dropping some. This table holds over 100,000 clones, about 87% found once. The source is a man aged 50 or older with acute or convalescent COVID-19. The sequenced sample was peripheral blood. The chain couples TRBV28 to TRBJ2-1; TRBD1 aligns across 8 bases. CDR3 sequence reads: CASRWGWDRTYNEQFF. The CDR3 DNA follows: TGTGCCAGCCGATGGGGATGGGACAGGACTTACAATGAGCAGTTCTTC.